Listed below are T cell receptor beta chains from one sample, sequenced in a study of immune cell composition in non-small cell lung cancer. The protocol was immunoSEQ multiplex PCR, while the TCRdb copy is restricted to in-frame clones and leaves out a portion. The sample records about 2,500 clones, 81% being singletons. Specimen: non-adjacent lung tissue. These receptors were obtained from a human donor with non-small cell lung cancer. Both conserved end residues are part of each CDR3. A D gene is named only where the DNA matches it firmly. Clone sizes are given selectively: once, few, many, or a class where the clone is expanded.

>TRBJ2-5|TRBD2|TRBV14|-
CVSSQGESFGRETQYF
TGTGTCAGCAGCCAAGGGGAGTCCTTCGGGAGGGAGACCCAGTACTTC
>TRBJ2-5|TRBD1|TRBV25-1|few
CASSERRGTGVNQETQYF
TGTGCCAGCAGTGAAAGGAGAGGGACAGGGGTTAACCAAGAGACCCAGTACTTC
>TRBJ2-2|TRBD1|TRBV29-1|few
CSVDLGQGLSGELFF
TGCAGCGTTGACCTGGGACAGGGGCTGTCCGGGGAGCTGTTTTTT
>TRBJ2-3|-|TRBV19|-
CASSPDRATDTQYF
TGTGCCAGTTCTCCGGACAGAGCCACAGATACGCAGTATTTT
>TRBJ1-5|TRBD1|TRBV9|-
CASSDGQGFQPQHF
TGTGCCAGCAGCGACGGACAGGGTTTTCAGCCCCAGCATTTT
>TRBJ2-5|TRBD2|TRBV30|-
CAWSVGSGRARGETQYF
TGTGCCTGGAGTGTCGGTAGCGGGAGGGCTCGGGGGGAGACCCAGTACTTC
>TRBJ1-2|-|TRBV18|-
CASSPNREGYTF
TGTGCCAGCTCACCCAACAGGGAGGGCTACACCTTC
>TRBJ1-1|TRBD1|TRBV5-1|few
CASSFRGTEAFF
TGCGCCAGCAGCTTCAGGGGGACTGAAGCTTTCTTT
>TRBJ1-1|-|TRBV6-6|-
CASTLLVGDTEAFF
TGTGCCAGCACCCTTCTGGTGGGAGACACTGAAGCTTTCTTT
>TRBJ1-6|-|TRBV27|-
CASSSGPGVAYNSPLHF
TGTGCCAGCAGCAGTGGGCCAGGGGTTGCCTATAATTCACCCCTCCACTTT
>TRBJ1-5|-|TRBV4-1|-
CASSQDLGLQPQHF
TGCGCCAGCAGCCAAGATCTGGGGCTTCAGCCCCAGCATTTT
>TRBJ2-3|-|TRBV18|-
CASSPEQGFTDTQYF
TGTGCCAGCTCCCCCGAACAGGGTTTTACAGATACGCAGTATTTT
>TRBJ1-5|-|TRBV27|-
CASRSQTSNQPQHF
TGTGCCAGCAGGTCACAGACGAGCAATCAGCCCCAGCATTTT
>TRBJ2-2|-|TRBV5-1|few
CASSGRTLNTGELFF
TGCGCCAGCAGCGGCCGGACATTGAACACCGGGGAGCTGTTTTTT
>TRBJ1-2|TRBD1|TRBV29-1|-
CSVFRDSYGYTF
TGCAGCGTTTTCCGGGACAGCTATGGCTACACCTTC
>TRBJ2-5|-|TRBV5-1|-
CASSLQDQETQYF
TGCGCCAGCAGCTTACAGGACCAAGAGACCCAGTACTTC
>TRBJ2-1|TRBD1|TRBV27|few
CASSSGQGGNEQFF
TGTGCCAGCAGTTCGGGACAGGGTGGCAATGAGCAGTTCTTC
>TRBJ2-7|-|TRBV7-8|few
CASSRTSNSYEQYF
TGTGCCAGCAGCCGTACCTCGAACAGCTACGAGCAGTACTTC
>TRBJ2-2|TRBD2|TRBV5-1|-
CASSYWTSGPGELFF
TGCGCCAGCAGCTACTGGACTAGCGGGCCCGGGGAGCTGTTTTTT
>TRBJ2-1|-|TRBV20-1|-
CSAAAYNEQFF
TGCAGTGCCGCGGCCTACAATGAGCAGTTCTTC
>TRBJ2-1|-|TRBV29-1|once
CSVDGLSNPDEQFF
TGCAGCGTTGATGGCCTCTCAAACCCCGATGAGCAGTTCTTC
>TRBJ2-7|-|TRBV11-2|-
CASRYTGGGVGEQYF
TGTGCCAGCAGGTACACGGGGGGCGGAGTGGGGGAGCAGTACTTC
>TRBJ2-1|TRBD1|TRBV4-1|-
CASSRGQGANNEQFF
TGCGCCAGCAGCCGGGGACAGGGGGCCAACAATGAGCAGTTCTTC
>TRBJ2-2|-|TRBV7-3|few
CASSQTGELFF
TGTGCCAGCAGTCAGACCGGGGAGCTGTTTTTT
>TRBJ1-1|TRBD1|TRBV4-1|-
CASSQGPTGDPEAFF
TGCGCCAGCAGCCAAGGCCCCACAGGGGACCCTGAAGCTTTCTTT
>TRBJ2-7|TRBD1|TRBV6-5|-
CASSDYGTGRHEQYF
TGTGCCAGCAGTGACTACGGGACAGGACGCCACGAGCAGTACTTC
>TRBJ2-7|TRBD1|TRBV6-4|-
CASSYSLRDRAYEQYF
TGTGCCAGCAGTTATTCACTACGGGACAGGGCCTACGAGCAGTACTTC
>TRBJ2-3|-|TRBV28|-
CASDRTGYTDTQYF
TGTGCCAGCGACCGGACTGGTTACACAGATACGCAGTATTTT
>TRBJ1-2|TRBD1|TRBV5-4|-
CASSVAGQGRGKGYGYTF
TGTGCCAGCAGCGTGGCGGGACAGGGGAGAGGGAAGGGCTATGGCTACACCTTC
>TRBJ2-2|TRBD2|TRBV6-1|-
CASSEGTSGRPGELFF
TGTGCCAGCAGTGAAGGGACTAGCGGGAGGCCCGGGGAGCTGTTTTTT
>TRBJ1-4|TRBD1|TRBV5-4|-
CASSTTPTGDSEKLFF
TGTGCCAGCAGCACGACACCGACAGGGGACTCTGAAAAACTGTTTTTT
>TRBJ1-3|TRBD1|TRBV9|-
CASSSGTGAGNTIYF
TGTGCCAGCAGCTCCGGGACAGGGGCTGGAAACACCATATATTTT
>TRBJ1-2|TRBD1|TRBV5-1|few
CASSSDRGGYGYTF
TGCGCCAGCAGCTCCGACAGGGGAGGGTATGGCTACACCTTC
>TRBJ1-4|-|TRBV5-6|-
CASTRGDDTTNEKLFF
TGTGCCAGCACCCGGGGGGACGACACAACTAATGAAAAACTGTTTTTT
>TRBJ2-3|-|TRBV5-1|few
CASSLGGARLTDTQYF
TGCGCCAGCAGCTTGGGCGGAGCTCGACTCACAGATACGCAGTATTTT
>TRBJ2-3|-|TRBV19|-
CASSSSGSTDTQYF
TGTGCCAGTAGTTCCAGCGGGAGCACAGATACGCAGTATTTT
>TRBJ1-1|-|TRBV4-1|few
CASSTRTEGSEAFF
TGCGCCAGCAGCACCCGGACCGAGGGATCTGAAGCTTTCTTT
>TRBJ2-2|-|TRBV28|-
CAGAVNTGELFF
TGTGCTGGGGCCGTTAACACCGGGGAGCTGTTTTTT
>TRBJ2-3|TRBD2|TRBV13|-
CASSLGRKRGGLGTDTQYF
TGTGCCAGCAGCTTAGGCCGCAAGCGGGGGGGTTTGGGTACAGATACGCAGTATTTT
>TRBJ2-3|-|TRBV6-5|-
CASSRGTYYTDTQYF
TGTGCCAGCAGTCGGGGAACCTATTACACAGATACGCAGTATTTT
>TRBJ1-4|-|TRBV28|-
CASSPPGGGSREKLFF
TGTGCCAGCAGTCCCCCCGGGGGGGGCTCCAGGGAAAAACTGTTTTTT
>TRBJ2-7|TRBD2|TRBV5-4|few
CASSSGTSGRRGEQYF
TGTGCCAGCAGCTCCGGGACTAGCGGGAGGAGGGGTGAGCAGTACTTC